This is a list of T cell receptor beta chains from one sample in a study of blood T cell repertoires in COVID-19. The method was immunoSEQ multiplex PCR; TCRdb's version includes in-frame clones alone and lacks a portion of them. The table lists about 230,000 clones, around four fifths of them singletons. The sequencing sample was made of peripheral blood. The receptors stem from a woman in her 70s with active or convalescent COVID-19. Both conserved end residues are part of each CDR3. D genes are given only for firm matches. Size tells how often a clone was seen (once, few, many) or the class of an expanded clone, and some rows leave it out.

>TRBV6-2/TRBV6-3|TRBJ1-2|TRBD1|once
CASSKGQGLYGYTF
TGTGCCAGCAGTAAAGGACAGGGCCTTTATGGCTACACCTTC
>TRBV28|TRBJ1-2|-|-
CASSFGGGYGYTF
TGTGCCAGCAGTTTTGGGGGAGGCTATGGCTACACCTTC
>TRBV18|TRBJ1-2|TRBD1|-
CASSRGQEYGYTF
TGTGCCAGCTCCCGGGGACAGGAATATGGCTACACCTTC
>TRBV2|TRBJ1-5|-|-
CASKGEGQPQHF
TGTGCCAGCAAAGGGGAAGGTCAGCCCCAGCATTTT
>TRBV11-3|TRBJ1-1|-|-
CASSFTSGTEAFF
TGTGCCAGCAGCTTTACTTCGGGCACTGAAGCTTTCTTT
>TRBV6-5|TRBJ2-3|TRBD1|-
CASSYSQGDSDTQYF
TGTGCCAGCAGTTACTCACAGGGGGATTCAGATACGCAGTATTTT
>TRBV18|TRBJ1-3|TRBD1|-
CASSGQGGNTIYF
TGTGCCAGCTCCGGACAGGGGGGAAACACCATATATTTT
>TRBV7-8|TRBJ2-1|TRBD2|-
CASSLLAGEGVDEQFF
TGTGCCAGCAGCTTACTAGCGGGTGAAGGAGTGGATGAGCAGTTCTTC
>TRBV3-1/TRBV3-2|TRBJ2-1|-|-
CASSQDSTGYNEQFF
TGTGCCAGCAGCCAAGATAGCACTGGGTACAATGAGCAGTTCTTC
>TRBV27|TRBJ2-6|-|once
CASSPPRDTGANVLTF
TGTGCCAGCAGTCCACCCAGGGACACTGGGGCCAACGTCCTGACTTTC
>TRBV3-1/TRBV3-2|TRBJ2-3|-|many
CASSQGETDTQYF
TGTGCCAGCAGCCAAGGTGAGACAGATACGCAGTATTTT
>TRBV5-1|TRBJ1-3|-|-
CASSLGSGSGNTIYF
TGCGCCAGCAGCTTGGGGTCGGGCTCTGGAAACACCATATATTTT
>TRBV3-1/TRBV3-2|TRBJ2-5|TRBD2|-
CASSLLAEETQYF
TGTGCCAGCAGCCTTCTAGCGGAAGAGACCCAGTACTTC
>TRBV28|TRBJ1-2|-|-
CASRDQGNYGYTF
TGTGCCAGCAGGGATCAGGGTAACTATGGCTACACCTTC
>TRBV3-1/TRBV3-2|TRBJ2-1|TRBD2|-
CASSQGMGLAGAYNEQFF
TGTGCCAGCAGCCAAGGTATGGGACTAGCGGGAGCTTACAATGAGCAGTTCTTC
>TRBV5-5|TRBJ1-6|TRBD1|few
CASGTRRRTGDSPLHF
TGTGCCAGCGGAACCCGCCGCCGGACAGGAGATTCACCCCTCCACTTT
>TRBV5-1|TRBJ2-3|TRBD2|-
CASSLAGLAGGMSTDTQYF
TGCGCCAGCAGCTTGGCCGGACTAGCGGGGGGGATGAGCACAGATACGCAGTATTTT
>TRBV2|TRBJ2-1|TRBD1|-
CAIPRDRASPWQFF
TGTGCCATCCCACGGGACAGGGCCTCGCCGTGGCAGTTCTTC
>TRBV6-2/TRBV6-3|TRBJ1-6|-|-
CASSSTEGSYNSPLHF
TGTGCCAGCAGTTCGACCGAGGGCTCCTATAATTCACCCCTCCACTTT
>TRBV7-2|TRBJ1-4|-|-
CASSFTRVDEKLFF
TGTGCCAGCAGCTTCACGCGGGTAGATGAAAAACTGTTTTTT
>TRBV28|TRBJ1-5|-|-
CASSGTNQPQHF
TGTGCCAGCAGCGGTACTAATCAGCCCCAGCATTTT
>TRBV5-1|TRBJ2-7|TRBD1|-
CASSLGRTGSEQYF
TGCGCCAGCAGCTTGGGTCGGACAGGGAGCGAGCAGTACTTC
>TRBV30|TRBJ1-1|TRBD1|-
CAWEQGAEAFF
TGTGCCTGGGAACAGGGGGCTGAAGCTTTCTTT
>TRBV29-1|TRBJ1-1|-|-
CSVEGTGRNTEAFF
TGCAGCGTTGAGGGCACAGGAAGGAACACTGAAGCTTTCTTT
>TRBV21-1|TRBJ2-2|-|-
CASVDRNHTGELFF
TGTGCCAGCGTCGACAGGAACCACACCGGGGAGCTGTTTTTT
>TRBV29-1|TRBJ2-1|TRBD1|-
CSVEGQGAPMNEQFF
TGCAGCGTGGAAGGACAGGGAGCCCCGATGAATGAGCAGTTCTTC
>TRBV4-2|TRBJ1-4|-|-
CASSQGLGQPSGGKLFF
TGTGCCAGCAGCCAAGGTCTCGGACAGCCCTCAGGAGGAAAACTGTTTTTT
>TRBV4-2|TRBJ2-1|-|-
CASSRAYNEQFF
TGTGCCAGCAGCCGGGCTTACAATGAGCAGTTCTTC